This T cell receptor (beta chain) was recovered during a study of T cell repertoires in cytomegalovirus infection. Turning to the study itself: A matching HLA type, together with CMV infection, was signaled by public TCR beta signatures.

General study findings and limits: In two of eight donors, the top clonotype was HLA-C-restricted CMV-specific.

The CDR3 has 16 amino acids. V lost 0 bases to trimming and J lost 6 bases; unmatched junction nucleotides: 6. Germline values: CDR1 MNHEY, CDR2 SVGEGT. This clonotype was recorded at least ten times. Its target is not known. TCRdb re-called the reads through MiXCR, storing one row per CDR3 protein. The table shows roughly 280,000 distinct CDR3 sequences, with roughly 15% occurring only once. The receptor was derived from a human donor in good health (CMV status not recorded). Some clones in this sample may be carry-over from other donors' samples. The sequencing input was PBMCs. The V and J genes are TRBV6-2 or TRBV6-3 and TRBJ2-1, with 9 bases identical to TRBD1. As DNA, the CDR3 is TGTGCCAGCAGTTACTCGGACAGGGGAGTTTTCAATGAGCAGTTCTTC. It encodes CASSYSDRGVFNEQFF.